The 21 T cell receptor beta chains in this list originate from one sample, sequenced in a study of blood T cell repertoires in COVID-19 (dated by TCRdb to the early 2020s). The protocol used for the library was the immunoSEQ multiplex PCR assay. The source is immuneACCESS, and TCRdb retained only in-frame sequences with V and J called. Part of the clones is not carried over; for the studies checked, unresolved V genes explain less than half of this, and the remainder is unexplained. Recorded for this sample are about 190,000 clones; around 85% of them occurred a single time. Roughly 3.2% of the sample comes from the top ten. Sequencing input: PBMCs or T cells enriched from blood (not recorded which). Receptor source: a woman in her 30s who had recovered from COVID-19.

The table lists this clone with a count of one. CDR3: CASSKTDSTGANVLTF. CDR3 coding DNA: TGTGCCAGTAGTAAGACCGACAGCACTGGGGCCAACGTCCTGACTTTC. V gene TRBV19 combines with J gene TRBJ2-6, with D possibly being TRBD1 (5 bases). CDR3 size: 16 residues. The germline gives CDR1 LNHDA, CDR2 SQIVND (reference sequence). With 4 bases removed from V and 2 bases from J, the gap between germline ends came to 12 bases. Full variable domain (rest looked up from reference TRBV19 and TRBJ2-6): DGGITQSPKYLFRKEGQNVTLSCEQNLNHDAMYWYRQDPGQGLRLIYYSQIVNDFQKGDIAEGYSVSREKKESFPLTVTSAQKNPTAFYLCASSKTDSTGANVLTFGAGSRLTVL.

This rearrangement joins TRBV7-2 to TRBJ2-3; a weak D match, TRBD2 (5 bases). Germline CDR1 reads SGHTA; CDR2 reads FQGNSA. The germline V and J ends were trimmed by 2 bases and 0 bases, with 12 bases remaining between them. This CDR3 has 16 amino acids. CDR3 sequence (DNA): TGTGCCAGCAGCTTATTGGCGGGCAGAAGCACAGATACGCAGTATTTT. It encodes CASSLLAGRSTDTQYF. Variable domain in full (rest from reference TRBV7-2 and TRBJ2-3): GAGVSQSPSNKVTEKGKDVELRCDPISGHTALYWYRQSLGQGLEFLIYFQGNSAPDKSGLPSDRFSAERTGGSVSTLTIQRTQQEDSAVYLCASSLLAGRSTDTQYFGPGTRLTVL.

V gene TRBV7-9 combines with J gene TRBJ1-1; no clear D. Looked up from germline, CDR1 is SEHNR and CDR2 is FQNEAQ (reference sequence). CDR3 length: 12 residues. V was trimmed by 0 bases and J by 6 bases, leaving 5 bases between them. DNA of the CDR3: TGTGCCAGCAGCTTAGCGAGGGCTGAAGCTTTCTTT. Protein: CASSLARAEAFF.

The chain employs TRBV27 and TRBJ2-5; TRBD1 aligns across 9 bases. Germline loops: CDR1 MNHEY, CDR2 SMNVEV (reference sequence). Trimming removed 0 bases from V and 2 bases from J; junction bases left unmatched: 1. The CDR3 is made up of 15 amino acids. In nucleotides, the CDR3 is TGTGCCAGCAGTTTATCAGGGACAGGGCAAGAGACCCAGTACTTC. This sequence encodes CASSLSGTGQETQYF.

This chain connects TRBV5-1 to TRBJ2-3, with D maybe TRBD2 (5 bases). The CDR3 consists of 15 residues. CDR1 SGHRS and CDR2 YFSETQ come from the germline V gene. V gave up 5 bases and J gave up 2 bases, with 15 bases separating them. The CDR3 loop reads CASRRAVPFTDTQYF. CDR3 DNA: TGCGCCAGCAGGCGGGCGGTCCCGTTCACAGATACGCAGTATTTT.

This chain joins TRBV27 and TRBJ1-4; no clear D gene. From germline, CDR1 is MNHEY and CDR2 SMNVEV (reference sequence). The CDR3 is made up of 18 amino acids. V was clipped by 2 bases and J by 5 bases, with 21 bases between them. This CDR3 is CASSLEAGKHRRNEKLFF. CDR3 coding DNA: TGTGCCAGCAGTTTAGAAGCAGGCAAACATCGTCGCAATGAAAAACTGTTTTTT.

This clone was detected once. CDR3 in DNA: TGTGCCAGCAGCCTCCGGGACAGGGTATATGGCTACACCTTC. Translation: CASSLRDRVYGYTF. The rearrangement joins TRBV28 to TRBJ1-2; the match to TRBD1 covers 9 bases. Germline lookup yields CDR1 MDHEN and CDR2 SYDVKM. V shed 6 bases, J shed 5 bases, and the junction held 7 bases outside the gene matches. The length of the CDR3 is 14 residues.

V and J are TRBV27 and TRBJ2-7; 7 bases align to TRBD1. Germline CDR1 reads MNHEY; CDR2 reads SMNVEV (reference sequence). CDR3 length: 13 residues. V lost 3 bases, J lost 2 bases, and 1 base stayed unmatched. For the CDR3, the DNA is TGTGCCAGCAGTTTTGGGACAGCCTACGAGCAGTACTTC. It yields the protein CASSFGTAYEQYF.

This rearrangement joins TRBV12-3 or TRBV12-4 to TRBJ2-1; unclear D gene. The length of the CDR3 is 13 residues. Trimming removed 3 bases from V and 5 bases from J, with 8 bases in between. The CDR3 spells CASSFQANNEQFF. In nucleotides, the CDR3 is TGTGCCAGCAGTTTCCAGGCTAACAATGAGCAGTTCTTC.

The CDR3 protein is CASSLAGTVNYGYTF. In nucleotides, the CDR3 is TGCGCCAGCAGCTTGGCCGGGACAGTTAACTATGGCTACACCTTC. The genes are TRBV5-1 and TRBJ1-2; 7 positions agree with TRBD1. Germline lookup yields CDR1 SGHRS and CDR2 YFSETQ. Trimming at V came to 0 bases and at J to 1 base, leaving 3 bases not matched to a gene. This CDR3 is built from 15 residues.

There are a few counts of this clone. The CDR3: CASKETGFDGGAFF. The CDR3 bases are TGTGCCAGTAAGGAGACAGGGTTTGACGGCGGGGCTTTCTTT. The rearrangement links TRBV19 to TRBJ1-1, with 7 bases that match TRBD1. The V and J ends lost 7 bases and 11 bases, in that order; junction bases with no gene match: 16. This CDR3 is 14 amino acids long. Germline V gene data show CDR1 as LNHDA and CDR2 as SQIVND (reference sequence).

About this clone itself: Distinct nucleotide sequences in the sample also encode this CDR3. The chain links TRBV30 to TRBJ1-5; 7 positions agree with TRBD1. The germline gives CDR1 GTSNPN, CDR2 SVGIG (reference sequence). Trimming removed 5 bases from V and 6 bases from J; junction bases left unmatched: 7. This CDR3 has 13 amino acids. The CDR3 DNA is TGTGCCTGGTCTACAGGGGTAGGTCAGCCCCAGCATTTT. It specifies CAWSTGVGQPQHF.

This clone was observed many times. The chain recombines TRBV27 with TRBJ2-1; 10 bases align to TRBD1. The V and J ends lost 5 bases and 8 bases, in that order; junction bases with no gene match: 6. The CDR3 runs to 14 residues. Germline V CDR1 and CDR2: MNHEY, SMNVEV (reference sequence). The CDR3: CASSAGQGGYEQFF. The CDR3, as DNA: TGTGCCAGCAGTGCCGGACAGGGGGGATATGAGCAGTTCTTC.

The CDR3 protein is CASSPISGSDIQYF. The CDR3 bases are TGCGCCAGCAGCCCGATTAGCGGGAGTGACATTCAGTACTTC. The chain employs TRBV5-1 and TRBJ2-4; 9 nucleotides align to TRBD2. Germline V CDR1 and CDR2: SGHRS, YFSETQ. V gave up 4 bases and J gave up 8 bases; unmatched junction bases: 7. The CDR3 is made up of 14 amino acids.

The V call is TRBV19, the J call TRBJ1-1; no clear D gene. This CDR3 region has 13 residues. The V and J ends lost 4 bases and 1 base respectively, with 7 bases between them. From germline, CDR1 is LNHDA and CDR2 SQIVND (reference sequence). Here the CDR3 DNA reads TGTGCCAGTAGTAACGCGGAGAACACTGAAGCTTTCTTT. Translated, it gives CASSNAENTEAFF.

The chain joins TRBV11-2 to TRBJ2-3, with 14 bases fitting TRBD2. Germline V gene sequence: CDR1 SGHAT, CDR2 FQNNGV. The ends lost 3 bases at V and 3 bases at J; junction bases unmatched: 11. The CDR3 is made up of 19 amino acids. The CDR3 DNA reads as TGTGCCAGCAGCTTTAATCCTCTCGGGACTAGCGGGAGAACAGATACGCAGTATTTT. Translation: CASSFNPLGTSGRTDTQYF.

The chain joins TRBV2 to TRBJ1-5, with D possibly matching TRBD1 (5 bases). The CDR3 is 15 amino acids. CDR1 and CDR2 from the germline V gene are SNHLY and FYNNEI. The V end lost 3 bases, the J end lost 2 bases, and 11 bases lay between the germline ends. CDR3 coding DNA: TGTGCCAGCAGTGACAGGGTAGGGGGCAATCAGCCCCAGCATTTT. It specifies CASSDRVGGNQPQHF.

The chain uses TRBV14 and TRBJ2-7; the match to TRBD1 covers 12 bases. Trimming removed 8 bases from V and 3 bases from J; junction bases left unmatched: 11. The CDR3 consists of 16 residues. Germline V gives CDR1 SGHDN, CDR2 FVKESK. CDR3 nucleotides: TGTGCCAGCTCACGGGACAGGGGGCGAAGGGGCTACGAGCAGTACTTC. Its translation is CASSRDRGRRGYEQYF.

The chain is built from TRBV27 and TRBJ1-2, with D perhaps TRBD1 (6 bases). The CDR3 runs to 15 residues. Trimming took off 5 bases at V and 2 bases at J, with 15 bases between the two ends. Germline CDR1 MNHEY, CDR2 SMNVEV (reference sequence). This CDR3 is CASSVGQTINYGYTF. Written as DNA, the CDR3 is TGTGCCAGCAGTGTCGGACAGACTATCAACTATGGCTACACCTTC.

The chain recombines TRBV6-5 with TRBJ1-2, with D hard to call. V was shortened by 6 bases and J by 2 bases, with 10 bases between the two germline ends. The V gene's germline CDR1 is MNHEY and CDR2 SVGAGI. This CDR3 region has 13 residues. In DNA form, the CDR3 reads TGTGCCAGCAGGAGGCGGCGAAACTATGGCTACACCTTC. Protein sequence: CASRRRRNYGYTF.

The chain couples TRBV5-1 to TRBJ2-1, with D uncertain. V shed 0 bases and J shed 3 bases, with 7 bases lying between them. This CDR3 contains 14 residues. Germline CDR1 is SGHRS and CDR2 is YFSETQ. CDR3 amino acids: CASSLASRYNEQFF. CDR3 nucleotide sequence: TGCGCCAGCAGCTTGGCCTCGCGCTACAATGAGCAGTTCTTC. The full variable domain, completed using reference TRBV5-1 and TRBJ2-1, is KAGVTQTPRYLIKTRGQQVTLSCSPISGHRSVSWYQQTPGQGLQFLFEYFSETQRNKGNFPGRFSGRQFSNSRSEMNVSTLELGDSALYLCASSLASRYNEQFFGPGTRLTVL.